The following is a TCR beta chain sequence with its context. In the original workflow: Amplification of reference gene primers provided the estimated nucleated cell counts. Sequenced by immunoSEQ multiplex PCR; TCRdb stores in-frame clones only, minus some. V and J calls and clone size are those listed in that table; D and trimming were worked out from the DNA. The sample lists approximately 300,000 clones; about 85% were seen once. V shed 4 bases and J shed 5 bases, with 16 bases lying between them. Looked up from germline, CDR1 is MGHRA and CDR2 is YSYEKL. The CDR3 spans 15 residues. The entry originates in a study of blood T cell repertoires in COVID-19. Study overall: Spain, Italy and the United States supplied samples that represented acute and convalescent COVID-19.

Seattle patients were enrolled while actively infected and followed longitudinally. The sequenced material came from peripheral blood. This clonotype was sampled from a human donor with COVID-19, enrolled during active disease. The donor label of this sample is uncertain. The chain couples TRBV4-1 to TRBJ2-3; TRBD2 might be the D (6 bases). The CDR3 DNA sequence: TGCGCCAGCAGCCCCAAAGCTTTAGCGGAAGATACGCAGTATTTT. It encodes CASSPKALAEDTQYF.